These 17 T cell receptor beta chains originate from one sample sequenced in a study of blood T cell repertoires in COVID-19. This table comes from immunoSEQ multiplex PCR, and its TCRdb copy is limited to in-frame clones, with some not included. The repertoire holds 180,000 or so clones, with roughly nine tenths as singletons. The sequenced sample consisted of peripheral blood. The origin of the receptors is a man between 65 and 79 years old with acute or convalescent COVID-19.

The chain has TRBV20-1 and TRBJ1-4, with D unclear. Germline V lookup: CDR1 DFQATT, CDR2 SNEGSKA (reference sequence). This CDR3 contains 11 residues. Between the trimmed V and J ends, which lost 2 bases and 8 bases, there was a span of 6 bases. CDR3 nucleotide sequence: TGCAGTGCTAGACCCCGGGAAAAACTGTTTTTT. Its translation is CSARPREKLFF.

This chain connects TRBV28 to TRBJ1-1; 8 positions agree with TRBD1. This CDR3 is built from 17 residues. The ends lost 3 bases at V and 3 bases at J; junction bases unmatched: 12. Germline V gene data show CDR1 as MDHEN and CDR2 as SYDVKM. CDR3 DNA sequence: TGTGCCAGCAGTTTCATCCGGGACAGGATATCGGACACTGAAGCTTTCTTT. It yields the protein CASSFIRDRISDTEAFF.

The chain joins TRBV7-9 to TRBJ1-4; D is unresolved. The CDR3 is made up of 15 amino acids. Germline CDR1 is SEHNR and CDR2 is FQNEAQ (reference sequence). Trimming pared 5 bases from V and 8 bases from J, leaving 18 bases between. The CDR3 loop is CASSETGTSGEKLFF. The DNA of the CDR3 is TGTGCCAGCAGCGAGACGGGAACCTCGGGCGAAAAACTGTTTTTT. Supplemented by reference TRBV7-9 and TRBJ1-4, the full variable domain reads DTGVSQNPRHKITKRGQNVTFRCDPISEHNRLYWYRQTLGQGPEFLTYFQNEAQLEKSRLLSDRFSAERPKGSFSTLEIQRTEQGDSAMYLCASSETGTSGEKLFFGSGTQLSVL.

This clone has only one observation. The CDR3 DNA follows: TGTGCCAGCAGCCAGCTAGCGGGAGGGGGTGGGGAGACCCAGTACTTC. Its translation: CASSQLAGGGGETQYF. The V gene is TRBV5-4, the J gene TRBJ2-5; 12 nucleotides agree with TRBD2. The germline V gene encodes CDR1 SGHNT and CDR2 YYREEE (reference sequence). Trimming cost V 4 bases and J 5 bases; bases outside gene matches: 9. The CDR3 is made up of 16 amino acids.

The chain recombines TRBV3-1 (or the pseudogene TRBV3-2) with TRBJ1-2; unclear D gene. Germline V gene sequence: CDR1 LGHDT, CDR2 YNNKEL (reference sequence). The CDR3 is made up of 13 amino acids. V shed 0 bases and J shed 8 bases, with 10 bases lying between them. The CDR3 region has the DNA TGTGCCAGCAGCCAAGATCCTCATCGGGGCTACACCTTC. Translation gives CASSQDPHRGYTF.

The genes are TRBV14 and TRBJ1-3; no definite D call. The germline V gene has CDR1 SGHDN and CDR2 FVKESK. The V gene lost 4 bases and the J gene lost 8 bases, with 15 bases spanning the gap. This CDR3 contains 14 residues. CDR3 residues: CASSRATLRDTIYF. The CDR3 DNA is TGTGCCAGCAGCCGAGCGACCCTTAGAGACACCATATATTTT.

This sequence joins TRBV30 and TRBJ2-5, with TRBD2 as a possible D gene (5 bases). Trimming shortened V by 0 bases and J by 3 bases, and 14 bases separated the two germline ends. The germline gives CDR1 GTSNPN, CDR2 SVGIG (reference sequence). The CDR3 consists of 15 residues. CDR3 DNA sequence: TGTGCCTGGAGTGTACGTGGGAGAATTGAAGAGACCCAGTACTTC. This sequence encodes CAWSVRGRIEETQYF.

V is TRBV7-6 and J is TRBJ2-5, with 10 bases identical to TRBD2. Per the germline V gene, CDR1 is SGHVS and CDR2 is FNYEAQ. The CDR3 contains 13 residues. After removal of 6 bases from V and 8 bases from J, the junction contained 6 bases not matched to a gene. The CDR3 loop reads CASSLGLAPTQYF. Here the CDR3 DNA reads TGTGCCAGCAGTTTGGGACTAGCGCCTACCCAGTACTTC.

The chain has TRBV6-6 and TRBJ2-7; no firm D call. Trimming took 0 bases from V and 3 from J, leaving 3 bases between them. This CDR3 region has 12 residues. CDR1 and CDR2 (germline): MNHNY, SVGAGI (reference sequence). The CDR3 is CASSYSSYEQYF. CDR3 DNA: TGTGCCAGCAGTTACTCTAGCTACGAGCAGTACTTC.

The table lists this clone with a count of one. The J gene is TRBJ1-5, the V gene TRBV30, with TRBD1 as a possible D gene (5 bases). The V end was cut by 1 base, the J end by 13 bases, with 14 bases between. Germline V CDR1 and CDR2: GTSNPN, SVGIG (reference sequence). This CDR3 contains 12 residues. For the CDR3, the DNA is TGTGCCTGGAGTGCACCCCAGGGTTCGCAGCATTTT. It specifies CAWSAPQGSQHF.

The V and J genes are TRBV7-2 and TRBJ1-4; a weak D match, TRBD1 (6 bases). The CDR3 is 15 residues long. The V end lost 5 bases, the J end lost 8 bases, and 18 bases lay between the germline ends. CDR1 and CDR2 (germline): SGHTA, FQGNSA. This CDR3 reads CASSPWTVKGEKLFF. CDR3 coding DNA: TGTGCCAGCAGCCCTTGGACAGTAAAAGGGGAAAAACTGTTTTTT.

The V call is TRBV19, the J call TRBJ2-3; TRBD2 aligns across 7 bases. Germline V gene lookup returns CDR1 LNHDA and CDR2 SQIVND (reference sequence). After removal of 2 bases from V and 5 bases from J, the junction contained 7 bases not matched to a gene. The CDR3 loop spans 15 amino acids. CDR3 protein: CASSIQAGREDTQYF. CDR3 nucleotides: TGTGCCAGTAGTATACAAGCGGGGCGGGAAGATACGCAGTATTTT.

The chain combines TRBV28 with TRBJ1-1; D ambiguous. V was trimmed by 3 bases and J by 6 bases, leaving 14 bases between them. The germline gives CDR1 MDHEN, CDR2 SYDVKM. There are 14 residues in the CDR3. CDR3 sequence: CASSFGRSVAEAFF. CDR3 DNA: TGTGCCAGCAGTTTCGGCAGGTCGGTGGCTGAAGCTTTCTTT.

The rearrangement links TRBV7-2 to TRBJ2-5; 10 bases are shared with TRBD2. This CDR3 has 19 residues. Germline assignment: CDR1 SGHTA and CDR2 FQGNSA. With 4 bases clipped from V and 0 bases from J, the junction kept 14 bases outside the gene matches. In DNA form, the CDR3 reads TGTGCCAGCAGCTCACCACGGCTAGCGGGGGCCACGTACCAAGAGACCCAGTACTTC. Its protein product is CASSSPRLAGATYQETQYF.

The chain recombines TRBV19 with TRBJ2-7; TRBD2 might be the D (6 bases). Deletions cut 5 bases from V and 7 bases from J, with 15 bases between. CDR1 LNHDA and CDR2 SQIVND come from the germline V gene (reference sequence). The CDR3 totals 13 residues. CDR3 loop: CASSPGRGREQYF. The DNA of the CDR3 is TGTGCCAGTAGTCCAGGACGGGGGAGGGAGCAGTACTTC.

The gene calls are TRBV27 and TRBJ2-3; a possible D gene is TRBD2 (5 bases). Germline V CDR1 and CDR2: MNHEY, SMNVEV (reference sequence). The CDR3 is made up of 21 amino acids. V shed 2 bases and J shed 0 bases, with 27 bases lying between them. The CDR3 protein is CASSLLLGRGVRATSTDTQYF. CDR3 nucleotides: TGTGCCAGCAGTTTACTTCTAGGGCGTGGGGTGAGGGCCACTAGCACAGATACGCAGTATTTT.

This chain joins TRBV5-5 and TRBJ2-3, with 9 bases that match TRBD1. This CDR3 region has 14 residues. V lost 3 bases and J lost 4; bases outside the gene matches: 3. CDR1 is SGHKS, CDR2 YYEKEE, per germline (reference sequence). The CDR3 loop is CASSSGQGADTQYF. CDR3 bases: TGTGCCAGCAGCTCGGGACAGGGAGCAGATACGCAGTATTTT.